This TCR beta chain is from a study of vaccination and CD4 T cells after COVID-19. Study-wide background: Median draw time for post-COVID samples was more than 80 days post-diagnosis (range 35 to 161). Overlapping spike peptides of SARS-CoV-2, HCoV-NL63, HCoV-OC43 and HCoV-229E stimulated the cells.

Once obtained from cultured CD4+ T cells, the DNA was sequenced using the Oncomine TCR Beta short-read assay. Cultured CD4+ T cells were the source of extracted genomic DNA. TCRdb reprocessed the PCR reads via MiXCR and lists one record per CDR3 protein. Of approximately 20,000 distinct CDR3 sequences in the sample, 40% to 45% are singletons; the top ten hold over 25%. The treatment here: roughly 10-day PBMC culture with coronavirus spike peptide pools or control peptides (ViraFEST assay). Days 3 and 7 were when half the medium was replaced with fresh IL-2 medium. This clonotype was seen a single time. As yet, its antigen is unknown. Compared with germline, one end of the junction differs, possibly owing to a read error. This CDR3 is 15 amino acids long. Germline values: CDR1 SEHNR, CDR2 FQNEAQ (reference sequence).

The sequenced sample was CD4+ T cells from blood, cultured in vitro, obtained before SARS-CoV-2 vaccination. This TCR was sampled from a human donor who received a COVID-19 vaccine. J is TRBJ2-7 and V is TRBV7-9; perhaps TRBD1 as D (6 bases). CDR3 amino acids: CASSLNHQGPYEQYF. DNA for the CDR3: TGCGCCAGCAGCTTGAATCACCAGGGGCCCTACGAGCAGTACTTC.